This TCR beta chain came from a study of regulatory T cells in long-lasting Graves disease. Study-wide context: The term persistent Graves' disease signified upward of 5 years on antithyroid drugs with positive TSH receptor antibodies.

The time point: persistent/refractory GD, antithyroid drugs over 5 years with positive TRAb. After RNA was extracted from PBMCs, the TCR library was made from it. The collection involved drawing roughly 10 milliliters of peripheral blood into EDTA tubes. Researchers made TCR beta libraries by using iRepertoire HTBI primers and running Arm-PCR on CDR3 regions. TCRdb re-derived calls from the multiplex PCR reads in MiXCR, one entry per CDR3 protein. This table has under 500,000 distinct CDR3 sequences, less than 25% appearing once. The CDR3 runs 15 residues. Deletions cut 4 bases from V and 3 bases from J, with 16 bases between. Germline CDR1 is SGDLS and CDR2 is YYNGEE. Concerning this clonotype: What it binds is unknown.

General study findings and limits: Persistent patients had a count of shared public clonotypes (around 2,700) that exceeded that of new patients (almost 1,000). With persistent disease, TRBV28, TRBJ1-2 and TRBJ2-5 were the favored segments.

This chain joins TRBV9 and TRBJ1-2, with unresolved D. This sequence originates from a female donor with Graves disease. The input for sequencing was peripheral blood mononuclear cells (PBMCs), taken when the disease was refractory, from a patient treated with antithyroid drugs. CDR3 loop: CASSLSLTDDYGYTF. The DNA for the CDR3 is TGTGCCAGCAGCCTATCTCTAACAGACGACTATGGCTACACCTTC.